This T cell receptor (beta chain) was identified in a study of Tregs in tolerant kidney transplant recipients (dated by TCRdb to between 2018 and 2020). Background on the whole study: The transplants used related donors with nonmyeloablative bone marrow transplantation, and mixed chimerism in the human trials was transient. TCRbeta sequencing was used in the study to identify donor-specific regulatory T cells before combined kidney and bone marrow transplantation, and the identified cells were then tracked after transplant. Broad study findings and their caveats: In tolerant patients, the expansion of donor-specific Tregs was greater than global Treg expansion, suggesting that the expansion was antigen-driven rather than nonspecific. The study was constrained by small patient numbers, and validation of the findings is required in larger populations and under other immunosuppression protocols. Biological reproducibility was not directly assessed, although technical replication error appeared to be minimal. For some patients the PCR primers changed over time, which made it impossible to compare the samples from those patients at the nucleotide level. The most biologically relevant and donor-specific TCRbeta repertoire appeared to be identified by expanding Tregs with activated donor B cells.

The time point tag for this specimen amounts to: blood sample drawn before combined kidney and bone marrow transplant. Unstimulated Tregs (CD4+CD25+CD127-), CD4+ non-Tregs (CD4+CD25-), CD4 and CD8 cells were FACS-sorted from thawed PBMCs. Several combined kidney and bone marrow transplant recipients from the ITN036ST trial were included as patients, and samples were available only from these trial subjects. Healthy control blood was processed to PBMCs with a Ficoll density gradient and then cryopreserved, whereas patient PBMCs were collected both before and after transplant. Genomic DNA was extracted from sorted cells with the QIAGEN DNeasy Blood and Tissue Kit for TCRbeta CDR3 sequencing. Through immunoSEQ, high-throughput TCRbeta CDR3 sequencing was done commercially, including PCR amplification with internal controls and bias correction. The study's processing was this. Unique productive TCRbeta sequences were defined by CDR3 nucleotide sequence where primers matched, and otherwise by CDR3 amino acid sequence together with Vbeta and Jbeta genes. Sorting error was corrected by removing sequences shared between sorted populations at a frequency ratio of 2:1 or less, and the remaining shared sequences were assigned to the higher population. A sequence was defined as donor-reactive if the sequence was expanded at least 5-fold in CFSE-low cells compared with unstimulated cells and had a frequency of at least 0.01% in CFSE-low cells. Repertoire divergence was quantified by Jensen-Shannon divergence calculated from the top 100 TCRbeta sequences ranked by frequency. For samples with multiple sequencing runs, sorting error was corrected separately for each run before the runs were pooled. TCRdb took over this immuneACCESS table, retaining in-frame rearrangements with V and J assigned. Such tables are incomplete; in checked studies, under half of the missing clones stem from an unresolved V gene, and the remainder is unexplained. V and J calls and clone size follow that table, whereas D and trimming were derived from the DNA. The sample's clone listing holds fewer than 40,000 clones. 6.5% to 8% of the sample comes from the top ten.

Concerning this clone itself: Its antigen is still unknown. The CDR3 end is not reached by the read, which stops 3 residues before it; the germline J gene fills it in.

From the germline V gene (reference sequence), CDR1 is SGHKS and CDR2 is YYEKEE. Relative to germline, V is 6 bases shorter and J is 0 bases shorter, with 13 bases between their ends. The CDR3 has 14 amino acids, counting the end cysteine and phenylalanine. Sequencing covers 33 bases of the CDR3, shown here with the frame starting at base 1. This specimen was CD8+ T cells from blood, taken before the transplant. The clonotype was recovered from a human donor who received a combined kidney and bone marrow transplant. The chain joins TRBV5-5 to TRBJ2-7; the D gene is perhaps TRBD2, on 5 matching bases. CDR3 DNA (partial): TGTGCCAGCACCAATCGGGGTCTCTCCTACGAG. This translates into CASTNRGLSYE. The complete CDR3 reads CASTNRGLSYEQYF.